This entry is about one T cell receptor (beta chain). Original analysis: Reference gene primers were amplified, and this amplification served to estimate nucleated cell counts. Produced via immunoSEQ multiplex PCR; TCRdb's table is partial and in-frame only. V and J calls plus clone size are reproduced from that table; the DNA served to infer D and trimming. The data hold about 160,000 clones, with around three quarters observed a single time. The data were obtained in a study of blood T cell repertoires in COVID-19. Study context: Sites across the United States, Italy and Spain contributed samples from acute and convalescent COVID-19. Sample material is recorded as cDNA or gDNA derived from T cells, B-cell-depleted T cells, or PBMCs.

This CDR3 spans 15 amino acids. The germline CDR1 and CDR2 sequences are GTSNPN and SVGIG (reference sequence). Trimming left V 0 bases short and J 0 bases short, with 10 bases between. The genes are TRBV30 and TRBJ2-3, with D perhaps TRBD2 (5 bases). The sequence was obtained from a man aged 60-69 years with acute or convalescent COVID-19. Material for sequencing was peripheral blood. The CDR3 coding sequence is TGTGCCTGGAGTGTAGCGGATCATAGCACAGATACGCAGTATTTT. Protein sequence: CAWSVADHSTDTQYF.